This TCR beta chain was obtained from a study of T cells after yellow fever vaccination. Study-wide results and caveats: The booster response re-showed most primary clones: approximately 95% CD4, approximately 90% CD8. Few clonotypes appeared in both CD4 and CD8 compartments.

A note on this clonotype: What it binds is unknown.

5'RACE template switching generated TCR cDNA, adding a universal primer site and UMIs. Each CDR3 protein is one row after TCRdb ran MiXCR on the 5' RACE reads. The sample holds 550,000 or so distinct CDR3 sequences, about 19% seen once. This clonotype was obtained from a man in his thirties or forties who received the YFV17D yellow fever vaccine. Sequencing used PBMCs, obtained 15 days after the yellow fever booster vaccination.

DNA of the CDR3: TGTGCCAGTAGTATAGCTGGAGTGGAGACCCAGTACTTC. Encoded protein: CASSIAGVETQYF. The chain carries TRBV19 and TRBJ2-5; no clear D gene. The V gene's germline CDR1 is LNHDA and CDR2 SQIVND (reference sequence). V lost 1 base, J lost 5 bases, and 8 bases lay in between. The CDR3 length is 13 residues. The variable domain in full, completed from reference TRBV19 and TRBJ2-5, reads DGGITQSPKYLFRKEGQNVTLSCEQNLNHDAMYWYRQDPGQGLRLIYYSQIVNDFQKGDIAEGYSVSREKKESFPLTVTSAQKNPTAFYLCASSIAGVETQYFGPGTRLLVL.